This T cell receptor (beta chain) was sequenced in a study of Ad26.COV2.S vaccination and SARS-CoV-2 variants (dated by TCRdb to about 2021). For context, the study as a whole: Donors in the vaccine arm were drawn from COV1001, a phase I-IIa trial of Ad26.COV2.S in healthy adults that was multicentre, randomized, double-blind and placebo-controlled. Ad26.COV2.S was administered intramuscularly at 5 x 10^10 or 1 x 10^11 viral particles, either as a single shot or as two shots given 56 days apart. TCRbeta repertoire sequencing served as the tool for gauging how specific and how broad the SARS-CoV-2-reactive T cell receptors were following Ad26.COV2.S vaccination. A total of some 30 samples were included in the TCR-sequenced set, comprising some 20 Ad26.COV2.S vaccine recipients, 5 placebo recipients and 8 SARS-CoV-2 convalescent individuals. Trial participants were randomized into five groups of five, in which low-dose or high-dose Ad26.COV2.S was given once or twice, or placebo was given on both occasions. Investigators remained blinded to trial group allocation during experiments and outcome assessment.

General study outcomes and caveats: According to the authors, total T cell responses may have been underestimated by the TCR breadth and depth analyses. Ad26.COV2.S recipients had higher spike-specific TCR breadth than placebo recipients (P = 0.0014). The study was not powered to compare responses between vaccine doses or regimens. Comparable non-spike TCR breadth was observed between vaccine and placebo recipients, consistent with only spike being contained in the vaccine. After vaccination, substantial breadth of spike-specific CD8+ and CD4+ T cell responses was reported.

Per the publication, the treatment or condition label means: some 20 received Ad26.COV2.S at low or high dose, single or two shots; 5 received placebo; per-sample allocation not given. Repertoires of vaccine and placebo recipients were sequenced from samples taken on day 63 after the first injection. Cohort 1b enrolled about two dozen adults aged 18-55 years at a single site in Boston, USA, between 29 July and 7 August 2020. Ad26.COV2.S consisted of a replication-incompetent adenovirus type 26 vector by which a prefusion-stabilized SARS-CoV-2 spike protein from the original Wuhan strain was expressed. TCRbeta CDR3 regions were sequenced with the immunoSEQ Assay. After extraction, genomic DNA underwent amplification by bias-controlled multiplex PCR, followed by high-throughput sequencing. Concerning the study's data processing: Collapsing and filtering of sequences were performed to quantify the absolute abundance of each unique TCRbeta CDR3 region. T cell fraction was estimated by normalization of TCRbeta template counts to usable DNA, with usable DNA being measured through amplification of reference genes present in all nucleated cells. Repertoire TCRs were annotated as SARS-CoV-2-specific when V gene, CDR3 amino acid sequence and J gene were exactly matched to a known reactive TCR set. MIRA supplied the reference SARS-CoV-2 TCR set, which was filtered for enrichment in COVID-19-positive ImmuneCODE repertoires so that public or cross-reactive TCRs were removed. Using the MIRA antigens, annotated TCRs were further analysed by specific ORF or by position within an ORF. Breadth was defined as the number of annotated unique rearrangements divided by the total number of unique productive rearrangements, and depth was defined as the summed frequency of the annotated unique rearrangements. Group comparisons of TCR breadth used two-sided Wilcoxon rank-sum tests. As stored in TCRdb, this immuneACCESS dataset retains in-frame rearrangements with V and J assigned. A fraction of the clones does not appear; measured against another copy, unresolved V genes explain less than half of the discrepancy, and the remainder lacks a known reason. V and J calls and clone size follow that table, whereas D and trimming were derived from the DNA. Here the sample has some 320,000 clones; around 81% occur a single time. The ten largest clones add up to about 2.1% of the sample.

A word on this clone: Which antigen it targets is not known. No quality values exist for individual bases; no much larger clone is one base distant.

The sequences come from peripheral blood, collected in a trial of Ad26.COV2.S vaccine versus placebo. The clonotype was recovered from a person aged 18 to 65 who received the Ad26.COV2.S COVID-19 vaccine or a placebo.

The CDR3 corresponds to CASSLGTEVYEQYF. The DNA sequence is TGCGCCAGCAGCTTGGGGACGGAGGTCTACGAGCAGTACTTC. This chain joins TRBV5-1 to TRBJ2-7, and the D gene may be TRBD2, 5 bases matching. The CDR3 holds 14 amino acids from the cysteine to the phenylalanine. Only the CDR3 part of the read is kept: 42 bases, read in frame from the first base. V is reduced by 0 bases and J by 3 bases, leaving a spacing of 10 bases between them. For CDR1 and CDR2, the germline V gene lists SGHRS and YFSETQ.